The sequence of this T cell receptor beta chain was determined in a study of T cells in Graves' hyperthyroidism and ophthalmopathy. At least ten counts were recorded for this clonotype. Amplified regions were TCR beta CDR3 sequences from RNA transcripts. During a first-round RT-PCR of the TCR CDR3, the HTBI primer set was used. TCRdb re-derived calls from the multiplex PCR reads in MiXCR, one entry per CDR3 protein. Of about 620,000 distinct CDR3 sequences in the sample, roughly 17% were seen once. This CDR3 region has 14 residues. Per germline, CDR1 SNHLY and CDR2 FYNNEI. Trimming took 6 bases from V and 3 from J, leaving 14 bases between them.

This TCR was recovered from a woman aged 25 to 39 with Graves' hyperthyroidism. Specimen: blood. The genes are TRBV2 and TRBJ1-1, with D hard to call. The CDR3 DNA sequence: TGTGCCAGCAGGATCCCCGTGGACTACACTGAAGCTTTCTTT. It codes for CASRIPVDYTEAFF.